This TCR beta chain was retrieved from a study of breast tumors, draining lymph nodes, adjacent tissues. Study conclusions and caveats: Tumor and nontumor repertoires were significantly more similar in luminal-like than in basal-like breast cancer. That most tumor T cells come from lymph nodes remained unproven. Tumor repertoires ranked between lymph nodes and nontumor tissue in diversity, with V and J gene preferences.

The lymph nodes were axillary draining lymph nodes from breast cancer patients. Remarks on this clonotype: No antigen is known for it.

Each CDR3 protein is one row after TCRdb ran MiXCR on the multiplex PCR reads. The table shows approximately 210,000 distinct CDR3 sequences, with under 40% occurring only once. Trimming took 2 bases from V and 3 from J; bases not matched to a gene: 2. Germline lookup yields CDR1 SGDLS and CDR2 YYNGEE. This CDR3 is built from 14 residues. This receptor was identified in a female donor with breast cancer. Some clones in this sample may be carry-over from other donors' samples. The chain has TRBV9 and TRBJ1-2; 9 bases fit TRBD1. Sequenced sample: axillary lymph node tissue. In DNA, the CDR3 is TGTGCCAGCAGCGTTAGGACAGGGGACTATGGCTACACCTTC. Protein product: CASSVRTGDYGYTF.